What follows are 23 T cell receptor beta chains derived from one specimen sequenced in a study of T cells in Graves' hyperthyroidism and ophthalmopathy. Researchers took RNA transcripts and amplified the TCR beta CDR3 regions from them. Researchers ran a first-round RT-PCR on the TCR CDR3 using the HTBI primer set. MiXCR, run by TCRdb on the multiplex PCR reads, gives a single entry per CDR3 protein. The repertoire consists of hundreds of thousands of distinct CDR3 sequences, with about 38% occurring once and the leading ten covering 7% to 10%. The sample consisted of blood. Every receptor here comes from a man aged 18-30 years with Graves' hyperthyroidism.

Concerning this clonotype itself: A much larger clone sits a single nucleotide away, making a read error possible. The chain recombines TRBV19 with TRBJ1-1; no clear D gene. CDR1 is LNHDA, CDR2 SQIVND, per germline (reference sequence). The CDR3 runs to 14 residues. Between the trimmed V and J ends, which lost 1 base and 1 base, there was a span of 7 bases. The chain's CDR3 is CASSIGRQNTEAFF. The CDR3 nucleotides are TGTGCCAGTAGTATAGGACGACAGAACACTGAAGCTTTCTTT.

This rearrangement joins TRBV6-5 to TRBJ1-4; 8 nucleotides agree with TRBD1. The CDR3 loop spans 15 amino acids. J was trimmed by 8 bases and V by 0 bases; bases with no gene match: 5. CDR1 and CDR2 from the germline V gene are MNHEY and SVGAGI. The CDR3 nucleotides read TGTGCCAGCAGTTACTCGGACAGGGTGAAAGAAAAACTGTTTTTT. Residues: CASSYSDRVKEKLFF.

This chain uses TRBV25-1 with TRBJ1-1; 7 bases map to TRBD1. V dropped 4 bases and J dropped 5; count of bases not matched to a gene: 13. CDR1 is MGHDK, CDR2 SYGVNS, per germline. The CDR3 runs to 16 residues. CDR3 amino acids: CASSGSGTVGKTEAFF. In DNA, the CDR3 is TGTGCCAGCAGTGGATCCGGGACAGTGGGCAAGACTGAAGCTTTCTTT.

This clonotype has more than one count but fewer than ten. The V and J genes are TRBV7-2 and TRBJ1-1; the D is unclear. V lost 3 bases to trimming and J lost 4 bases, with 18 bases between them. The CDR3 covers 16 residues. CDR1 SGHTA and CDR2 FQGNSA come from the germline V gene. The CDR3 is CASSLAWREFGTEAFF. CDR3 nucleotide sequence: TGTGCCAGCAGCTTGGCTTGGAGGGAGTTTGGCACTGAAGCTTTCTTT.

This clonotype was recorded a few times. The rearrangement joins TRBV5-1 to TRBJ1-1; 8 nucleotides align to TRBD1. J was trimmed by 1 base and V by 3 bases; bases with no gene match: 5. This CDR3 comprises 15 residues. CDR1 is SGHRS and CDR2 is YFSETQ in the germline V gene. CDR3 amino acids: CASSSMDRANTEAFF. CDR3 DNA: TGCGCCAGCAGCTCAATGGACAGGGCGAACACTGAAGCTTTCTTT.

The V and J genes are TRBV7-3 and TRBJ1-6; D gene unclear. Trimming took off 3 bases at V and 3 bases at J, with 3 bases between the two ends. Per germline, CDR1 SGHTA and CDR2 FQGTGA. CDR3 length: 13 amino acids. The CDR3 sequence is CASSFDYNSPLHF. For the CDR3, the DNA is TGTGCCAGCAGCTTCGACTATAATTCACCCCTCCACTTT.

This clonotype occurred many times. The chain is built from TRBV5-1 and TRBJ2-7; 7 positions match TRBD1. Germline CDR1 and CDR2: SGHRS and YFSETQ. The CDR3 contains 14 residues. Losses at the gene ends were 4 bases for V and 3 bases for J; bases not matched to a gene: 7. CDR3 sequence: CASSLGDRDYEQYF. The CDR3 nucleotides are TGCGCCAGCAGCCTGGGGGACAGAGACTACGAGCAGTACTTC.

The chain couples TRBV15 to TRBJ1-2; D remains unclear. CDR3 length equals 13 residues. The germline gives CDR1 LNHNV, CDR2 YYDKDF (reference sequence). The germline V and J ends were trimmed by 3 bases and 7 bases, with 12 bases remaining between them. The CDR3 bases are TGTGCCACCAGCAGCCAAGGGTTGGGTGGCTACACCTTC. This translates into CATSSQGLGGYTF.

The chain carries TRBV2 and TRBJ2-5; possibly TRBD2 for D (7 bases). Trimming pared 3 bases from V and 5 bases from J, leaving 13 bases between. The CDR3 has 14 amino acids. The germline CDR1 and CDR2 sequences are SNHLY and FYNNEI. The DNA for the CDR3 is TGTGCCAGCAGTGAGGCGGGGGCCAGGGAGACCCAGTACTTC. It yields the protein CASSEAGARETQYF.

In its sample, this clonotype was seen many times. The genes are TRBV29-1 and TRBJ1-5, with a weak D call TRBD1 (5 bases). Germline-derived CDR1 and CDR2 are SQVTM and ANQGSEA. The V end lost 6 bases, the J end lost 7 bases, and 16 bases lay between the germline ends. CDR3 length: 13 residues. CDR3 DNA: TGCAGCGTATCCGGGGCCGCCGGACAGCCCCAGCATTTT. This gives the protein CSVSGAAGQPQHF.

The table lists this clonotype with a few counts. The V gene is TRBV7-9, the J gene TRBJ2-7, with 7 bases that match TRBD1. Germline assignment: CDR1 SEHNR and CDR2 FQNEAQ (reference sequence). The CDR3 is 17 amino acids. V was clipped by 6 bases and J by 5 bases; unmatched bases: 19. Written as DNA, the CDR3 is TGTGCCAGCAGGGAGACCCGCTGGGACAGTGAGGAGGACGAGCAGTACTTC. This codes for CASRETRWDSEEDEQYF.

This chain links TRBV6-5 with TRBJ1-1, with D perhaps TRBD1 (6 bases). Germline assignment: CDR1 MNHEY and CDR2 SVGAGI. The CDR3 has 15 residues. Trimming removed 1 base at V and 5 bases at J, with 14 bases between. The CDR3 spells CASSYYDGGGTEAFF. The CDR3 DNA reads TGTGCCAGCAGTTACTATGACGGAGGGGGGACTGAAGCTTTCTTT.

Details on this clonotype: At one end, the junction sequence differs from germline, possibly due to a read error. The V call is TRBV11-1, the J call TRBJ2-7; D unresolved. Germline CDR1 reads SGHAT; CDR2 reads FQDESV (reference sequence). The CDR3 consists of 13 residues. The CDR3 region has the DNA TGTGCCACCAGCAGAGCCAGTATCAACGAGCAGTACTTC. Amino acid sequence: CATSRASINEQYF.

About this clonotype: A much larger clone sits a single nucleotide away, making a read error possible. The chain's CDR3 is CATSSDPGTGFEQYF. The CDR3, as DNA: TGTGCCACCAGCAGCGACCCCGGGACAGGGTTCGAGCAGTACTTC. V gene TRBV15 combines with J gene TRBJ2-7; 9 bases are shared with TRBD1. CDR3 size: 15 residues. Germline CDR1 reads LNHNV; CDR2 reads YYDKDF (reference sequence). The V gene end was trimmed by 3 bases and the J gene end by 6 bases; junction bases not matched to a gene: 9.

The chain recombines TRBV14 with TRBJ2-5; 7 positions agree with TRBD2. Germline-derived CDR1 and CDR2 are SGHDN and FVKESK. Trimming took 1 base from V and 5 from J; bases not matched to a gene: 13. This CDR3 is built from 17 residues. CDR3 sequence: CASSQVGGDKGSETQYF. The CDR3 coding sequence is TGTGCCAGCAGCCAAGTGGGGGGGGATAAGGGCAGCGAGACCCAGTACTTC.

In the case of this clonotype: The final CDR3 position lacks the conserved phenylalanine or tryptophan, pointing to a likely read error. The DNA is omitted, as the CDR3 cannot be located on it reliably, and the CDR3 follows TCRdb's listing. The genes are TRBV7-9 and TRBJ1-5. Germline V gives CDR1 SEHNR, CDR2 FQNEAQ (reference sequence). Termini included, the CDR3 measures 8 amino acids. This CDR3 is CASTLDQG.

This clonotype has just a few counts. The chain has TRBV4-1 and TRBJ2-7; maybe TRBD2 (5 bases). This CDR3 has 14 amino acids. Between the trimmed V and J ends, which lost 0 bases and 7 bases, there was a span of 13 bases. The germline V gene encodes CDR1 MGHRA and CDR2 YSYEKL. The CDR3 here is CASSQDNPGWEQYF. The CDR3 DNA reads TGCGCCAGCAGCCAAGATAACCCGGGATGGGAGCAGTACTTC.

The chain recombines TRBV5-1 with TRBJ1-1, with 7 bases lining up with TRBD1. J was trimmed by 4 bases and V by 2 bases; bases with no gene match: 8. Germline V gives CDR1 SGHRS, CDR2 YFSETQ. The length of the CDR3 is 15 residues. The CDR3 region has the DNA TGCGCCAGCAGCTTAGAGTACAGGGGTGGCACTGAAGCTTTCTTT. This sequence encodes CASSLEYRGGTEAFF.

As DNA, the CDR3 is TGTGCCACCCCTCGGGACAACCAAGAGACCCAGTACTTC. Translated, it gives CATPRDNQETQYF. V is TRBV6-5 and J is TRBJ2-5, with D possibly being TRBD1 (6 bases). V was shortened by 10 bases and J by 0 bases, with 12 bases between the two germline ends. Germline CDR1 reads MNHEY; CDR2 reads SVGAGI. The CDR3 length is 13 residues.

As for this clonotype: One base away lies a much larger clone, so this may be a sequencing read error. The chain links TRBV10-3 to TRBJ2-5; D is tentatively TRBD1 or TRBD2 (6 bases each). This CDR3 region has 16 residues. Germline values: CDR1 ENHRY, CDR2 SYGVKD. Here the CDR3 DNA reads TGTGTCATCAGGACCACCACTTCGACAGGAGGGAAGGGGTTTTACTTC. Translated: CVIRTTTSTGGKGFYF.

The chain combines TRBV28 with TRBJ2-7; perhaps D is TRBD1 or TRBD2 (5 bases each). Looked up from germline, CDR1 is MDHEN and CDR2 is SYDVKM. The CDR3 contains 15 residues. Trimming removed 2 bases at V and 1 base at J, with 12 bases between. The DNA for the CDR3 is TGTGCCAGCAGTTTAGGGCAGGGAGAATCCTACGAGCAGTACTTC. Protein sequence: CASSLGQGESYEQYF.

The V call is TRBV10-2, the J call TRBJ1-5; the D is unclear. Germline-derived CDR1 and CDR2 are WSHSY and SAAADI. The V end lost 0 bases, the J end lost 6 bases, and 9 bases lay between the germline ends. The CDR3 contains 14 residues. CDR3 in DNA: TGCGCCAGCAGTGAGTCGCGGGCTGGTCAGCCCCAGCATTTT. Amino acid sequence: CASSESRAGQPQHF.

The count of this clonotype is one. The V and J genes are TRBV7-6 and TRBJ1-1; D might be TRBD1 (6 bases). The germline gives CDR1 SGHVS, CDR2 FNYEAQ. The CDR3 is made up of 14 amino acids. V lost 5 bases and J 6 bases, leaving 16 bases between the germline ends. In nucleotides, the CDR3 is TGTGCCAGCAGCCCGGGGGCCGGGGAGGCTGAAGCTTTCTTT. It specifies CASSPGAGEAEAFF.